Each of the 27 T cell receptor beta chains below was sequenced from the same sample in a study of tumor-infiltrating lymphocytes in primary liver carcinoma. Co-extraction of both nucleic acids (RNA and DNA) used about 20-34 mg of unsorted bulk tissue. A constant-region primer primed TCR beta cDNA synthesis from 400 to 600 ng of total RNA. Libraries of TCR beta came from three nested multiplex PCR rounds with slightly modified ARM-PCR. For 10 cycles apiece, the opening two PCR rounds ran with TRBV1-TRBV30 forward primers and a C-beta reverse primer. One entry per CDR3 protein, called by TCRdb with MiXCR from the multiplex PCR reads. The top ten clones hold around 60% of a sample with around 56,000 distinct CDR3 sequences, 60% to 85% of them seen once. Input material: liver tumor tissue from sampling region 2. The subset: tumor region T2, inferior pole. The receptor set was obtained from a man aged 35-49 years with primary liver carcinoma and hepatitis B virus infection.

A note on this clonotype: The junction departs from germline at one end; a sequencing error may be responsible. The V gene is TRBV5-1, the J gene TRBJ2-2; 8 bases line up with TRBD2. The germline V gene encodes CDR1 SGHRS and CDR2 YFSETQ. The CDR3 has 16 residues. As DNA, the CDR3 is TGCGCCGGCAGCTTGCTAACTAGCGGAGACACCGGGGAGCTGTTTTTT. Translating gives CAGSLLTSGDTGELFF.

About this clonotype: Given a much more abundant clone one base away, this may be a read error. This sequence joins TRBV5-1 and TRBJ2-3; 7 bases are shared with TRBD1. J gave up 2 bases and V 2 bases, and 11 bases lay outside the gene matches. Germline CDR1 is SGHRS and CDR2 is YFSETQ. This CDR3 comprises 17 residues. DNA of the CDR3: TGCGCCAGCAGCTTTGGGGACAGAGGAAAAATCACAGATACGCAGTATTTT. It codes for CASSFGDRGKITDTQYF. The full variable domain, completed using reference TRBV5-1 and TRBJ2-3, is KAGVTQTPRYLIKTRGQQVTLSCSPISGHRSVSWYQQTPGQGLQFLFEYFSETQRNKGNFPGRFSGRQFSNSRSEMNVSTLELGDSALYLCASSFGDRGKITDTQYFGPGTRLTVL.

CDR3 in amino acids: CASSFRWTGENEQYF. DNA of the CDR3: TGTGCCAGCAGTTTCCGATGGACAGGGGAAAACGAGCAGTACTTC. The genes are TRBV11-2 and TRBJ2-7, with TRBD1 matching 9 bases. The trim removed 6 bases at V and 5 bases at J, leaving 11 bases unmatched. This CDR3 has 15 amino acids. Germline V lookup: CDR1 SGHAT, CDR2 FQNNGV.

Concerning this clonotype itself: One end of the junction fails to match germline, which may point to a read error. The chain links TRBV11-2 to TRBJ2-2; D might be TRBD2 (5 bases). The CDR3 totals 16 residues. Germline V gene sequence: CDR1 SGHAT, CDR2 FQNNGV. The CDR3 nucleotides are TGTTCCAGCAGCTTAGTGCGGGTACCTAGCACCGGGGAGCTGTTTTTT. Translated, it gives CSSSLVRVPSTGELFF.

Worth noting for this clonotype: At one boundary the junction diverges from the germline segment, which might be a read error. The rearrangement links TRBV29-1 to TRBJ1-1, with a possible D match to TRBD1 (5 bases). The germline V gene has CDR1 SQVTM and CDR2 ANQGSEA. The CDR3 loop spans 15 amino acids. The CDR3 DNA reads TGCAGCGTTGCCCCGGGATGGGGAATGGACACTGAGGCTTTCTTT. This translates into CSVAPGWGMDTEAFF.

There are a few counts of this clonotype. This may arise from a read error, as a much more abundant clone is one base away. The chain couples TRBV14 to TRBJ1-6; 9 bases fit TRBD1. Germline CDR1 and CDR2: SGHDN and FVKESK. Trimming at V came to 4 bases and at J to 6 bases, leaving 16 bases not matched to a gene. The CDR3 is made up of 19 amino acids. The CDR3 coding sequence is TGTGCCAGCAGCCCGCGGCTATTTGGGACAGGGACCGGTAATTCACCCCTCCACTTT. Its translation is CASSPRLFGTGTGNSPLHF.

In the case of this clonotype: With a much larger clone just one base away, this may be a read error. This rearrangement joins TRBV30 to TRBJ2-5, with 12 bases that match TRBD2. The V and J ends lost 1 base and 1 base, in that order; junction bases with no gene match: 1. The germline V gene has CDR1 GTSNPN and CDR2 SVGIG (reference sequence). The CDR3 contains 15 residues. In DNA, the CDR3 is TGTGCCTGGAGTGGGACTAGCGGGATCCAAGAGACCCAGTACTTC. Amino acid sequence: CAWSGTSGIQETQYF. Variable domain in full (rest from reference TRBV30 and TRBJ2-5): SQTIHQWPATLVQPVGSPLSLECTVEGTSNPNLYWYRQAAGRGLQLLFYSVGIGQISSEVPQNLSASRPQDRQFILSSKKLLLSDSGFYLCAWSGTSGIQETQYFGPGTRLLVL.

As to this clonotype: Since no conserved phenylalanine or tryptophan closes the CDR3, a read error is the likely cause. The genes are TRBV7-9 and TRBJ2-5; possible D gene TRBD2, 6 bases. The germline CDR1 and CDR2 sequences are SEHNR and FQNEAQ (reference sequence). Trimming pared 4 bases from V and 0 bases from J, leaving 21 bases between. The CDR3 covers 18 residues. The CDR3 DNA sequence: TGTGCCAGCAGCTCACCGGGGATTAGCGGAGGGTACCAAGAGACCCAGTACTCC. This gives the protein CASSSPGISGGYQETQYS.

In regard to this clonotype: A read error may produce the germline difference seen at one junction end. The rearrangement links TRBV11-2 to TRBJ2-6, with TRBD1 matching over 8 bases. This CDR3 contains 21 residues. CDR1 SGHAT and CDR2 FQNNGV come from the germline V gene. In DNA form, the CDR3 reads TGTACCAGCAGTATGGAGGGAGACAGGGGCATTTCCCTCTCTGGGGCCAACGTCCTGACTTTC. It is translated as CTSSMEGDRGISLSGANVLTF.

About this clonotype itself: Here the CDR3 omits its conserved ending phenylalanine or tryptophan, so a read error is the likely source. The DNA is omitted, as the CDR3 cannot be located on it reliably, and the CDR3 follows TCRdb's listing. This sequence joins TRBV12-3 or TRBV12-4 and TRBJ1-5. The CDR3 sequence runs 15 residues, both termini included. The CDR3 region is CVSSFGQGSNQPQHL.

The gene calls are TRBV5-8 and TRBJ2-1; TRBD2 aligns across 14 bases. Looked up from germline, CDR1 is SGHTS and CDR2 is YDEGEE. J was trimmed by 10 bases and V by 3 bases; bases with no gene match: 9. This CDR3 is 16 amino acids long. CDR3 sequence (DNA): TGTGCCAGCAGCTCGGGACTAGCGGGAGTGAAGAGCGAGCAGTTCTTC. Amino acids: CASSSGLAGVKSEQFF.

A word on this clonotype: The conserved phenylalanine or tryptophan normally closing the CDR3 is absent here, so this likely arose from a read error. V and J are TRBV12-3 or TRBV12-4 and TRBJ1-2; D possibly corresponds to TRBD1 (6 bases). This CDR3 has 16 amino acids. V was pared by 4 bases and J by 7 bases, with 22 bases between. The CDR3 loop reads CASSWRTPWGPFGYTL. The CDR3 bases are TGTGCCAGCAGTTGGCGAACCCCTTGGGGGCCCTTTGGCTACACCTTA.

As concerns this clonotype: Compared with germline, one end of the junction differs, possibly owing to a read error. In DNA, the CDR3 is TGTACCAGCAGCCACACTCGTGGCGGGGGGAAAAAGACCCAGTACTTC. Protein sequence: CTSSHTRGGGKKTQYF. The V gene is TRBV11-2, the J gene TRBJ2-5; 8 positions match TRBD2. The length of the CDR3 is 16 residues. Germline loops: CDR1 SGHAT, CDR2 FQNNGV.

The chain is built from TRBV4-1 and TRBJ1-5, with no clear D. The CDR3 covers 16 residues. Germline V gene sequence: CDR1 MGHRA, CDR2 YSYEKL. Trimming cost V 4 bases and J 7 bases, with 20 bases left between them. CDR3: CASSLIFSGVSQPQHF. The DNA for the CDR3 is TGCGCCAGCAGCCTGATATTTTCAGGCGTTTCCCAGCCCCAGCATTTT.

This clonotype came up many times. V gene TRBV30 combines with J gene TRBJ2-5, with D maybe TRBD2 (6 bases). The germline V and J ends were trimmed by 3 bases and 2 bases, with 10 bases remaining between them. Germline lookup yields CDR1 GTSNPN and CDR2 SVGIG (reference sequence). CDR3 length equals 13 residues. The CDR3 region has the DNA TGTGCCTGGAGCGCGCTAGCGCAAGAGACCCAGTACTTC. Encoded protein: CAWSALAQETQYF. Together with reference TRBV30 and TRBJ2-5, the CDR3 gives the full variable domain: SQTIHQWPATLVQPVGSPLSLECTVEGTSNPNLYWYRQAAGRGLQLLFYSVGIGQISSEVPQNLSASRPQDRQFILSSKKLLLSDSGFYLCAWSALAQETQYFGPGTRLLVL.

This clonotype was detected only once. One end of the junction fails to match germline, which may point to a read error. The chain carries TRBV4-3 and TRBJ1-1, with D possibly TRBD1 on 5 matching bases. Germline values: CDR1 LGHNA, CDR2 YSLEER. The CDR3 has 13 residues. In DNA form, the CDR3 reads TGCGCCAGCGGCCAAGGGGAGAACACTGAAGCTTTCTTT. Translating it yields CASGQGENTEAFF.

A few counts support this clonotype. CDR3 sequence: CASSSWTATEQYF. CDR3 bases: TGTGCCAGCAGTTCCTGGACGGCCACCGAGCAGTACTTC. The chain links TRBV6-6 to TRBJ2-7, with D unclear. The CDR3 is 13 amino acids. V was clipped by 4 bases and J by 6 bases, with 13 bases between them. Per germline, CDR1 MNHNY and CDR2 SVGAGI (reference sequence).

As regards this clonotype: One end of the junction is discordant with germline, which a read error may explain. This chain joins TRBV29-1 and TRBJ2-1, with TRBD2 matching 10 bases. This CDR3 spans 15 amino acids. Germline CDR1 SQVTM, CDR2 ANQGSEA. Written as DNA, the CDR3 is TGTAGCGTTGATTCTCAGCGGGAGGGCTACAATGAGCAGTTCTTC. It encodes CSVDSQREGYNEQFF.

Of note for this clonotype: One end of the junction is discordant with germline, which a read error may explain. This CDR3 reads CVSTLTEGAYSNPPQHF. The CDR3 nucleotides read TGTGTCAGCACCCTTACAGAGGGGGCGTATAGCAATCCGCCCCAGCATTTT. V and J are TRBV6-2 or TRBV6-3 and TRBJ1-5, with TRBD1 matching 7 bases. The CDR3 loop spans 17 amino acids. CDR1 is MNHEY, CDR2 SVGEGT, per germline.

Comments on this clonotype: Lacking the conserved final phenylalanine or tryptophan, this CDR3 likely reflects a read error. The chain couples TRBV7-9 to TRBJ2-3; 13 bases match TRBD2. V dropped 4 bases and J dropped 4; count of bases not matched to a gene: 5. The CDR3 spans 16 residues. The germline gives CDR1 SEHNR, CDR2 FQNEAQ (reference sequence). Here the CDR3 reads CASSSWTSGSPDTQYL. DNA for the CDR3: TGTGCCAGCAGCTCCTGGACTAGCGGGAGCCCAGATACGCAGTATCTT.

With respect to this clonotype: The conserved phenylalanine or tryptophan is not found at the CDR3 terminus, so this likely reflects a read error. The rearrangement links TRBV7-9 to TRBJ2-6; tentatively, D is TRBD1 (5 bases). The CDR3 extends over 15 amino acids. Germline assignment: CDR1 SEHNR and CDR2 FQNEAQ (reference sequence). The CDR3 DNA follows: TGTGCCAGCAACTTAGCAGGCTCTGGGGCCAACGTTCTGACTCTC. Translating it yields CASNLAGSGANVLTL.

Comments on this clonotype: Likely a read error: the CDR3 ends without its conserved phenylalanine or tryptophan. CDR3 in amino acids: CANSPGQAHYGYTS. The CDR3 DNA reads as TGTGCCAACAGCCCTGGACAGGCCCACTATGGCTACACCTCC. J is TRBJ1-2 and V is TRBV5-5; 7 bases fit TRBD1. Germline lookup yields CDR1 SGHKS and CDR2 YYEKEE (reference sequence). The CDR3 is 14 residues long.

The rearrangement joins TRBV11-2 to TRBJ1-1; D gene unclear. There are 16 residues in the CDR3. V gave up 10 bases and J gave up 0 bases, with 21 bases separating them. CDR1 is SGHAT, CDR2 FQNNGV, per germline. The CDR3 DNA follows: TGTGCCAACATCCCATCCAGGTGGTTGGTGAACACTGAAGCTTTCTTT. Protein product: CANIPSRWLVNTEAFF.

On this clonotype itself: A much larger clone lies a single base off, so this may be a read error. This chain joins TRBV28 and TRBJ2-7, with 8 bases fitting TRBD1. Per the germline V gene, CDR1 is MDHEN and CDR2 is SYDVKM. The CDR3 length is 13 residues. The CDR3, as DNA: TGTGTCAGCAGACGGACAGGGTTCCACGAGCAGTACTTC. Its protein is CVSRRTGFHEQYF.

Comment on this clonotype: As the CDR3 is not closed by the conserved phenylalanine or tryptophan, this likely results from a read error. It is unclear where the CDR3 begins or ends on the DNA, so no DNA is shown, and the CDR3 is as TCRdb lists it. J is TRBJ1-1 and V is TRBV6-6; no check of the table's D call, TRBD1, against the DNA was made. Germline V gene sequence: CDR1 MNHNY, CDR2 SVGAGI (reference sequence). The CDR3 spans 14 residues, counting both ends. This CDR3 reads CASRNTGPNTEAFI.

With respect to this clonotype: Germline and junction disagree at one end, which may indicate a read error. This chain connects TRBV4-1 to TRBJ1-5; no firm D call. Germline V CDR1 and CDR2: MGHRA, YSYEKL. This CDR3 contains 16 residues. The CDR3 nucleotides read TGCGCCAGCGGCCAGATATTTTCGGGCATTTTCCAGCCCCAGCATTTT. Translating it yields CASGQIFSGIFQPQHF.

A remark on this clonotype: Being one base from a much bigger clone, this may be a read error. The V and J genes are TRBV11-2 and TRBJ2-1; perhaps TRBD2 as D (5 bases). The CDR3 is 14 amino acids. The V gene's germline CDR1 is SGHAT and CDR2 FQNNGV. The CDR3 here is CASSQARGYNEQFF. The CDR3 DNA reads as TGCGCCAGCAGCCAGGCGAGAGGGTACAATGAGCAGTTCTTC.